This is a list of T cell receptor beta chains from one sample in a study of T cells after yellow fever vaccination. MiXCR was run by TCRdb on the 5' RACE reads, yielding one entry per CDR3 protein. This sample has 20,000 to 25,000 distinct CDR3 sequences; roughly 3.3% occur once, and the top ten carry 0.98%. The sequences come from PBMCs, either bulk or a sorted T-cell subset (CD4+, CD8+, memory, or dextramer-sorted; not recorded which), collected more than 40 days after the first yellow fever vaccination. The receptors here all came from a man aged 18-30 years who received the YFV17D yellow fever vaccine. Each CDR3 is given with its conserved first and last residue. Fields, in order: D gene, J gene, clone size, V gene, CDR3 protein, CDR3 DNA. D genes are given only for firm matches. A clone size is listed for some rows: how often the clone was seen (once, few, many), or a class if it is expanded.

>NA|TRBJ2-3|many|TRBV11-1
CASSANGGPDTQYF
TGTGCCAGCAGCGCGAACGGGGGCCCAGATACGCAGTATTTT
>NA|TRBJ1-4|many|TRBV15
CATSTALTTNEKLFF
TGTGCCACCAGCACTGCGCTTACAACTAATGAAAAACTGTTTTTT
>NA|TRBJ1-5|many|TRBV23-1
CASSQFYLSGHQPQHF
TGCGCCAGCAGTCAATTCTACCTTAGCGGCCATCAGCCCCAGCATTTT
>NA|TRBJ1-6|many|TRBV7-2
CASSRGGTSLSPLHF
TGTGCCAGCAGCAGGGGGGGGACAAGCCTCTCACCCCTCCACTTT
>NA|TRBJ1-6|many|TRBV20-1
CSQKHGDTNSPLHF
TGCAGCCAAAAGCACGGGGACACCAATTCACCCCTCCACTTT
>TRBD1|TRBJ2-2|many|TRBV6-5
CASSPGQGRTGELFF
TGTGCCAGCAGTCCGGGACAGGGAAGAACCGGGGAGCTGTTTTTT
>NA|TRBJ2-2|many|TRBV5-6
CASSLVDTGELFF
TGTGCCAGCAGCTTAGTAGACACCGGGGAGCTGTTTTTT
>NA|TRBJ1-1|many|TRBV28
CASDRGGMMNTEAFF
TGTGCCAGTGACCGCGGGGGGATGATGAACACTGAAGCTTTCTTT
>NA|TRBJ1-5|NA|TRBV7-3
CAFCFNPAEPSQPQHF
TGTGCCTTCTGTTTTAACCCAGCAGAACCCAGTCAGCCCCAGCATTTT
>NA|TRBJ2-4|many|TRBV7-2
CASSLGTTWYIQYF
TGTGCCAGCAGCTTAGGTACTACGTGGTACATTCAGTACTTC
>NA|TRBJ1-5|many|TRBV6-1
CASSEAPGTRPQHF
TGTGCCAGCAGTGAAGCTCCGGGGACACGGCCCCAGCATTTT